This entry is about one TCR beta chain. Its antigen is not known. Primers included in the PCR were 60 Vbeta and 13 Jbeta primers. Data came from immunoSEQ multiplex PCR; TCRdb stores just in-frame clones and leaves some out. Of 150,000 to 200,000 clones listed, 60% to 80% are singletons. These data are taken from a study of cytomegalovirus exposure and HLA in healthy donors. Study findings and constraints: The study flagged approximately 180 TCR beta chains as cytomegalovirus-associated. In a later analysis, an Asian-associated ancestry cluster reportedly showed fewer N-insertions than the approximately 700-donor mean. CMV antigen specificity of three CMV-associated chains was confirmed in vitro.

The CDR3 extends over 12 amino acids. Per germline, CDR1 MNHEY and CDR2 SMNVEV (reference sequence). Trimming left V 3 bases short and J 6 bases short, with 5 bases between. Material: PBMCs. This chain uses TRBV27 with TRBJ2-2; D is undetermined. The receptor was isolated from a woman between 50 and 59 years old in good health and CMV-seropositive. The chain's CDR3 is CASSFISGELFF. For the CDR3, the DNA is TGTGCCAGCAGTTTTATCTCCGGGGAGCTGTTTTTT.